This T cell receptor (beta chain) was recorded in a study of OX40 agonist ivuxolimab in advanced cancers. Study results and limitations: Patients who responded partially at 0.1-3.0 mg/kg showed clonal expansion ranking among the lowest.

TCRdb's table, derived via immunoSEQ multiplex PCR, lists solely in-frame clones and lacks some. In the table there are 20,000 to 30,000 clones, 79% of which are singletons. CDR1 is SSHAT, CDR2 FNYEAQ, per germline (reference sequence). There are 14 residues in the CDR3. V dropped 1 base and J dropped 5 bases, with 11 bases sitting between them. In this sample, this clone turned up once. Its antigen is not identified. This sequence originates from an adult with an advanced solid tumor such as melanoma, head and neck, liver or kidney cancer. The specimen comprised CD4+ or CD8+ T cells sorted from blood, sampled in a trial of the OX40 agonist ivuxolimab. The chain employs TRBV7-7 and TRBJ2-5, with D maybe TRBD2 (5 bases). In DNA, the CDR3 is TGTGCCAGCAGCTTAGGTGGAGGAAGGGAGACCCAGTACTTC. Translated, it gives CASSLGGGRETQYF.